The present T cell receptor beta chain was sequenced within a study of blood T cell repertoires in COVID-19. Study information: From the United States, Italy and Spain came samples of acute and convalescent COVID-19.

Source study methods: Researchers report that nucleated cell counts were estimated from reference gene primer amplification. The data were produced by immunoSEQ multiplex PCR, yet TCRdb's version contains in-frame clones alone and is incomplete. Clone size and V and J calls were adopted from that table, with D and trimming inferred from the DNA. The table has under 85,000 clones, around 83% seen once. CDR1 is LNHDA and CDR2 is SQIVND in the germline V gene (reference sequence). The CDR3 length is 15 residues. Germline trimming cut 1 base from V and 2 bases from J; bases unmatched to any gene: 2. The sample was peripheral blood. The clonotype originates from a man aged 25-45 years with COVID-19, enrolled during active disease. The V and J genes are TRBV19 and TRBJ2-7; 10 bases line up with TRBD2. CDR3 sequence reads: CASSIASGSTYEQYF. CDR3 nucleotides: TGTGCCAGTAGTATAGCTAGCGGGAGTACCTACGAGCAGTACTTC.